This TCR beta chain was captured by sequencing in a study of spatial heterogeneity in lung cancer. TCRdb used MiXCR to reprocess the 5' RACE reads, holding one entry per CDR3 protein. The sample contains about 22,000 distinct CDR3 sequences, over 4.5% of which appear only once. J was trimmed by 8 bases and V by 7 bases; bases with no gene match: 8. From germline, CDR1 is SQVTM and CDR2 ANQGSEA. The CDR3 has 13 residues. Time point given: sample taken at primary tumor resection. Unsorted whole RNA samples from tumor, nontumor lung or frozen PBMC were sequenced. This sequence joins TRBV29-1 and TRBJ2-1; 10 nucleotides match TRBD1. The receptor's source is a male donor with early-stage non-small cell lung cancer. Sample: PBMCs, taken at surgery. The CDR3 DNA follows: TGCAGCGGGTGGACAGGGGGTCAAGATGAGCAGTTCTTC. Amino acid sequence: CSGWTGGQDEQFF.